A single sample is the source of the 15 T cell receptor beta chains below, sequenced in a study. TCRdb re-analysed the RT-PCR reads in MiXCR, keeping a single row per CDR3 protein. The sample shows fewer than 800,000 distinct CDR3 sequences, 11% to 15% of them seen only once. Sequenced sample: memory CD4+ T cells from blood. The source is a female donor in good health, serving as a healthy control.

The chain links TRBV6-5 to TRBJ2-6, with 8 nucleotides matching TRBD2. The CDR3 extends over 18 amino acids. Germline trimming cut 6 bases from V and 1 base from J; bases unmatched to any gene: 11. Germline V gene sequence: CDR1 MNHEY, CDR2 SVGAGI. CDR3 region: CASSLIPASGSGANVLTF. The CDR3 DNA is TGTGCCAGCAGCCTGATCCCGGCTAGCGGGTCTGGGGCCAACGTCCTGACTTTC.

Turning to this clonotype: One end of the junction does not line up with germline, which may come from a read error. V usage is TRBV20-1 and J usage is TRBJ1-6; TRBD1 might be the D (6 bases). CDR1 is DFQATT, CDR2 SNEGSKA, per germline (reference sequence). This CDR3 region has 15 residues. CDR3 sequence: CSAGEGRGGNSPLHF. The CDR3 DNA is TGCAGTGCTGGAGAGGGAAGGGGGGGAAATTCACCCCTCCACTTT.

A few counts support this clonotype. One end of the junction fails to match germline, which may point to a read error. The V call is TRBV7-2, the J call TRBJ2-3, with D unresolved. The CDR3 is made up of 12 amino acids. Germline values: CDR1 SGHTA, CDR2 FQGNSA. The CDR3 DNA reads as TGTGCCAGCAGCCCCGTCTTGGATACTCAGTATTTT. It encodes CASSPVLDTQYF.

CDR3: CASSISRGDREAFF. Here the CDR3 DNA reads TGTGCCAGTAGTATTTCGCGGGGGGACAGGGAAGCTTTCTTT. V and J are TRBV19 and TRBJ1-1, with 8 nucleotides matching TRBD1. The germline CDR1 and CDR2 sequences are LNHDA and SQIVND (reference sequence). The CDR3 runs 14 residues. V lost 3 bases to trimming and J lost 8 bases; unmatched junction nucleotides: 8.

The chain uses TRBV20-1 and TRBJ2-7; 11 positions match TRBD2. V was clipped by 4 bases and J by 3 bases; unmatched bases: 2. Germline V gene data show CDR1 as DFQATT and CDR2 as SNEGSKA (reference sequence). There are 13 residues in the CDR3. The DNA for the CDR3 is TGCAGTGCTAAGACTAGCGGGGTCTACGAGCAGTACTTC. It translates to CSAKTSGVYEQYF.

This clonotype was found many times. V gene TRBV7-8 combines with J gene TRBJ2-5, with a weak D call TRBD2 (5 bases). The CDR3 has 14 residues. CDR1 and CDR2 (germline): SGHVS, FQNEAQ. V was cut by 7 bases and J by 5 bases, with 17 bases left in between. CDR3 sequence reads: CASTKRERGETQYF. The CDR3 bases are TGTGCCAGCACCAAGAGGGAGAGAGGGGAGACCCAGTACTTC.

The V call is TRBV7-2, the J call TRBJ2-5; 13 bases fit TRBD2. The V gene's germline CDR1 is SGHTA and CDR2 FQGNSA. The ends lost 1 base at V and 4 bases at J; junction bases unmatched: 12. This CDR3 has 19 residues. The CDR3 coding sequence is TGTGCCAGCAGCTTAGAGCCCCCACTAGCGGGGGGGCCACGAGAGACCCAGTACTTC. Translating gives CASSLEPPLAGGPRETQYF.

This clonotype appeared many times. The chain carries TRBV5-6 and TRBJ2-2, with D unclear. The CDR3 loop spans 14 amino acids. Trimming removed 0 bases at V and 4 bases at J, with 7 bases between. Germline V gives CDR1 SGHDT, CDR2 YYEEEE. CDR3 nucleotide sequence: TGTGCCAGCAGCTTGGTGAGCTTCACCGGGGAGCTGTTTTTT. Its protein is CASSLVSFTGELFF.

V usage is TRBV15 and J usage is TRBJ1-1, with 9 nucleotides matching TRBD1. This CDR3 region has 15 residues. Germline V gene sequence: CDR1 LNHNV, CDR2 YYDKDF (reference sequence). J lost 6 bases, V lost 5 bases, and 10 bases had no gene match. In DNA form, the CDR3 reads TGTGCCACCAGCCGTCTGGACAGGGGCCCAGCTGAAGCTTTCTTT. Its protein product is CATSRLDRGPAEAFF.

This clonotype was seen ten or more times. The chain is built from TRBV5-1 and TRBJ1-1; TRBD1 matches 9 bases. Germline trimming cut 3 bases from V and 8 bases from J; bases unmatched to any gene: 5. CDR1 is SGHRS, CDR2 YFSETQ, per germline. The CDR3 loop spans 13 amino acids. CDR3 DNA sequence: TGCGCCAGCAGCTCTGGACAGGGGTTCGAAGCTTTCTTT. It specifies CASSSGQGFEAFF.

This clonotype was observed a few times. The genes are TRBV5-6 and TRBJ2-3; 8 bases agree with TRBD2. Trimming cost V 0 bases and J 3 bases; bases outside gene matches: 18. This CDR3 has 20 residues. CDR1 SGHDT and CDR2 YYEEEE come from the germline V gene. The CDR3 DNA follows: TGTGCCAGCAGCTTGGGGGGGACGGGCGCGGGGGGACCTTGGACAGATACGCAGTATTTT. Its protein is CASSLGGTGAGGPWTDTQYF.

This clonotype was seen many times. V usage is TRBV20-1 and J usage is TRBJ2-5, with no clear D. CDR1 is DFQATT, CDR2 SNEGSKA, per germline (reference sequence). This CDR3 contains 11 residues. The CDR3: CRPTTQETQYF. The CDR3 DNA reads TGCAGGCCGACAACACAAGAGACCCAGTACTTC.

There are many counts of this clonotype. V usage is TRBV10-3 and J usage is TRBJ2-1; the D gene could be TRBD1 or TRBD2 (5 bases each). The CDR3 extends over 12 amino acids. V lost 4 bases to trimming and J lost 9 bases, with 10 bases between them. Germline V lookup: CDR1 ENHRY, CDR2 SYGVKD. In nucleotides, the CDR3 is TGTGCCATCAGTGGGGGACGGAGTGAGCAGTTCTTC. Residues: CAISGGRSEQFF.

This clonotype has a count of ten or more. The chain combines TRBV18 with TRBJ2-4, with unresolved D. Germline V gene data show CDR1 as KGHSH and CDR2 as LQKENI. Trimming took off 2 bases at V and 7 bases at J, with 6 bases between the two ends. This CDR3 is 12 amino acids long. For the CDR3, the DNA is TGTGCCAGCTCACCAGGGATCAACATTCAGTACTTC. Encoded protein: CASSPGINIQYF.

The gene calls are TRBV7-3 and TRBJ2-3, with TRBD2 matching over 10 bases. The CDR3 runs to 19 residues. V shed 4 bases and J 6 bases; nucleotides not matched to a gene: 19. Germline V gene data show CDR1 as SGHTA and CDR2 as FQGTGA. The CDR3 DNA follows: TGTGCCAGCAGCTCGAGGGTAGGGCTAGCGGGGGCCAGGGGGGATACGCAGTATTTT. It codes for CASSSRVGLAGARGDTQYF.